This is a list of T cell receptor beta chains from one sample in a study of vaccination and CD4 T cells after COVID-19. MiXCR, applied by TCRdb to the PCR reads, yields one record per CDR3 protein. The sample has roughly 30,000 distinct CDR3 sequences; 50% to 65% are singletons. Here the sequenced sample was CD4+ T cells from blood, taken about 7 months after SARS-CoV-2 vaccination. The receptor set was obtained from a human donor who had recovered from COVID-19. CDR3s include the opening cysteine and the closing phenylalanine or tryptophan. The D gene is left open where the match is weak. Only some rows state a clone size, as once, few, many or a class for expanded clones.

V gene	clone size	D gene	J gene	CDR3 protein	CDR3 DNA
TRBV7-6	few	TRBD1	TRBJ2-7	CASSPDRGQSEQYF	TGTGCCAGCAGCCCGGACAGGGGGCAAAGCGAGCAGTACTTC
TRBV7-2	.	.	TRBJ1-1	CASSSLGGRNTEAFF	TGTGCCAGCAGCAGCCTAGGGGGAAGGAACACTGAAGCTTTCTTT
TRBV2	.	.	TRBJ1-2	CASSVRTGPANYGYTF	TGTGCCAGCAGTGTCAGAACAGGCCCAGCTAACTATGGCTACACCTTC
TRBV6-1	.	.	TRBJ2-7	CASRPGRNNYEQYF	TGTGCCAGCAGGCCCGGGAGAAATAACTACGAGCAGTACTTC
TRBV6-4	.	TRBD1	TRBJ1-5	CASSDGTGGNQPQHF	TGTGCCAGCAGTGACGGGACAGGGGGCAATCAGCCCCAGCATTTT
TRBV19	.	.	TRBJ2-1	CASTLTAQGGYNEQFF	TGTGCCAGTACCCTCACCGCGCAGGGGGGATACAATGAGCAGTTCTTC
TRBV6-1	medium-sized	.	TRBJ1-2	CASRSRSSLYGYTF	TGTGCCAGCAGATCCCGGTCATCACTCTATGGCTACACCTTC
TRBV27	.	TRBD1	TRBJ1-2	CASSVRGTVYGYTF	TGTGCCAGCAGTGTTAGGGGGACAGTCTATGGCTACACCTTC
TRBV7-6	few	.	TRBJ2-5	CASSSRLGQETQYF	TGTGCTAGCAGTTCTAGATTGGGTCAAGAGACCCAGTACTTC
TRBV19	.	TRBD2	TRBJ2-7	CASSIKGTSGYEQYF	TGTGCCAGTAGTATAAAAGGGACTAGCGGCTACGAGCAGTACTTC
TRBV7-9	few	.	TRBJ2-1	CASKDSGTQSEQFF	TGTGCCAGCAAAGACTCCGGGACACAATCCGAGCAGTTCTTC
TRBV28	few	.	TRBJ1-2	CASSLNSYEGYTF	TGTGCCAGCAGTTTGAACAGTTACGAAGGCTACACCTTC
TRBV7-2	.	TRBD2	TRBJ2-2	CASSFTSGRANTGELFF	TGTGCCAGCAGCTTTACTAGCGGGAGGGCCAACACCGGGGAGCTGTTTTTT
TRBV5-1	.	.	TRBJ1-2	CASSLVPGPNYGYTF	TGCGCCAGCAGCTTGGTGCCAGGGCCAAACTATGGCTACACCTTC
TRBV20-1	.	TRBD2	TRBJ2-1	CSARVASGTVDEQFF	TGCAGTGCTAGAGTCGCTAGCGGGACGGTGGATGAGCAGTTCTTC
TRBV15	few	.	TRBJ2-6	CATSRDRGGANVLTF	TGTGCCACCAGCAGAGACAGGGGTGGGGCCAACGTCCTGACTTTC
TRBV7-9	.	.	TRBJ2-2	CASSLDLRGRGTGELFF	TGTGCCAGCAGCTTAGATCTCCGGGGTCGAGGGACCGGGGAGCTGTTTTTT
TRBV6-1	.	.	TRBJ2-7	CASREGSIFFYEQYF	TGTGCCAGTAGAGAAGGGAGCATATTCTTCTACGAGCAGTACTTC
TRBV5-1	.	TRBD2	TRBJ2-5	CASSLGLLAGEETQYF	TGCGCCAGCAGCTTGGGCCTTCTAGCGGGAGAGGAGACCCAGTACTTC
TRBV7-2	.	TRBD1	TRBJ1-5	CASSDRDSQPQHF	TGTGCCAGCAGCGACCGGGACAGCCAGCCCCAGCATTTT
TRBV6-1	.	.	TRBJ2-7	CASRRDLYEQYF	TGTGCCAGCAGGAGGGACCTCTACGAGCAGTACTTC
TRBV15	few	TRBD2	TRBJ2-5	CATSRGGLATETQYF	TGTGCCACCAGCAGAGGAGGACTAGCCACAGAGACCCAGTACTTC
TRBV27	.	.	TRBJ1-3	CASSPRPGRSGNTIYF	TGTGCCAGCAGTCCCCGCCCGGGCCGGTCTGGAAACACCATATATTTT